Below, 14 T cell receptor beta chains from the same sample are listed, as sequenced in a study of human T cells and chemical hapten exposure. Time point of the sample: patch test 3, about 24 weeks after DPC sensitization. Treatment described: therapeutic diphenylcyclopropenone sensitization with weekly scalp DPC. Each CDR3 protein gets one entry after TCRdb re-called the RACE reads with MiXCR. Found here are 150,000 to 200,000 distinct CDR3 sequences, around 25% of them singletons; the top ten hold 2.5%. Sequences were derived from whole blood, sampled in connection with sensitization to the hapten diphenylcyclopropenone (DPC). These receptors originate from a woman aged 35 to 49 with alopecia areata. Some clones in this sample may be carry-over from other donors' samples.

V gene TRBV20-1 combines with J gene TRBJ2-3; TRBD2 agrees at 8 bases. Germline V gene lookup returns CDR1 DFQATT and CDR2 SNEGSKA (reference sequence). V dropped 6 bases and J dropped 5; count of bases not matched to a gene: 16. The CDR3 totals 16 residues. The CDR3: CSASKGEREWEDTQYF. The DNA for the CDR3 is TGCAGTGCCTCAAAGGGGGAGCGGGAGTGGGAAGATACGCAGTATTTT.

This clonotype was observed a handful of times. The chain employs TRBV20-1 and TRBJ2-7, with 12 bases matching TRBD2. Trimming took 5 bases from V and 0 from J; bases not matched to a gene: 5. CDR3 size: 15 residues. Germline loops: CDR1 DFQATT, CDR2 SNEGSKA (reference sequence). The CDR3 reads CSAVSTSGSSYEQYF. CDR3 nucleotide sequence: TGCAGTGCTGTCTCGACTAGCGGGAGCTCCTACGAGCAGTACTTC.

The chain carries TRBV28 and TRBJ2-5, with TRBD2 matching 8 bases. This CDR3 spans 18 amino acids. CDR1 MDHEN and CDR2 SYDVKM come from the germline V gene. V was clipped by 3 bases and J by 3 bases; unmatched bases: 15. CDR3 sequence reads: CASSFSLAGGYPEETQYF. As DNA, the CDR3 is TGTGCCAGCAGTTTCTCTTTGGCGGGGGGCTATCCCGAAGAGACCCAGTACTTC.

The chain's CDR3 is CASSRTWTLGETQYF. In nucleotides, the CDR3 is TGTGCCAGCAGCCGAACCTGGACCCTGGGGGAGACCCAGTACTTC. The chain recombines TRBV4-2 with TRBJ2-5; D is ambiguous. The CDR3 covers 15 residues. Trimming pared 4 bases from V and 5 bases from J, leaving 17 bases between. Germline V gene data show CDR1 as LGHNA and CDR2 as YNFKEQ.

The rearrangement links TRBV20-1 to TRBJ2-1; 10 bases are shared with TRBD2. Germline V gives CDR1 DFQATT, CDR2 SNEGSKA (reference sequence). The CDR3 is made up of 16 amino acids. V lost 2 bases to trimming and J lost 6 bases; unmatched junction nucleotides: 10. The CDR3 reads CSARKASGRAFNEQFF. DNA for the CDR3: TGCAGTGCTAGAAAAGCCAGCGGGAGGGCGTTCAATGAGCAGTTCTTC.

The genes are TRBV29-1 and TRBJ2-7, with a tentative D call TRBD1 (5 bases). V was trimmed by 4 bases and J by 2 bases, leaving 9 bases between them. The CDR3 is 12 amino acids. CDR1 and CDR2 (germline): SQVTM, ANQGSEA. CDR3 protein: CSVAGSTYEQYF. CDR3 sequence (DNA): TGCAGCGTTGCAGGGTCAACCTACGAGCAGTACTTC.

The rearrangement links TRBV4-1 to TRBJ2-1; 7 nucleotides match TRBD1. The CDR3 spans 16 residues. CDR1 is MGHRA and CDR2 is YSYEKL in the germline V gene. V was clipped by 0 bases and J by 3 bases; unmatched bases: 5. The CDR3 bases are TGCGCCAGCAGCCAAGATCACGGGACAGACTACAATGAGCAGTTCTTC. It specifies CASSQDHGTDYNEQFF.

This clonotype has only one observation. This chain uses TRBV20-1 with TRBJ1-2; 8 nucleotides align to TRBD1. The germline V gene encodes CDR1 DFQATT and CDR2 SNEGSKA (reference sequence). The CDR3 runs 12 residues. V gave up 7 bases and J gave up 8 bases; unmatched junction bases: 9. The CDR3 nucleotides are TGCAGTGAAGGGACAGGAATAGAAGGCTACACCTTC. It codes for CSEGTGIEGYTF.

The rearrangement uses TRBV7-9 and TRBJ2-1, with TRBD2 matching over 11 bases. The V segment lost 6 bases and the J segment 6 bases; nucleotides outside the gene matches: 7. From germline, CDR1 is SEHNR and CDR2 FQNEAQ (reference sequence). The CDR3 runs to 15 residues. CDR3 sequence: CASSSTGTSGNEQFF. In DNA, the CDR3 is TGTGCCAGCAGTTCTACCGGGACTAGCGGCAATGAGCAGTTCTTC.

The chain couples TRBV30 to TRBJ1-1; the D gene is possibly TRBD1 (5 bases). The ends were cut back, 2 bases at V and 7 bases at J, with 11 bases in the middle. The CDR3 contains 12 residues. Germline CDR1 and CDR2: GTSNPN and SVGIG (reference sequence). As DNA, the CDR3 is TGTGCCTGGAGTCAGGGACGGCGTGAAGCTTTCTTT. Its translation is CAWSQGRREAFF.

The rearrangement links TRBV7-8 to TRBJ2-7; tentative D call: TRBD1 (6 bases). Trimming took 10 bases from V and 1 from J, leaving 17 bases between them. Germline V CDR1 and CDR2: SGHVS, FQNEAQ. CDR3 size: 14 residues. CDR3 amino acids: CATKPTDSSYEQYF. DNA for the CDR3: TGTGCCACCAAACCCACGGACAGTTCCTACGAGCAGTACTTC.

The sample holds a few counts of this clonotype. The V gene is TRBV18, the J gene TRBJ2-7; D gene unclear. Germline assignment: CDR1 KGHSH and CDR2 LQKENI. The CDR3 covers 13 residues. Trimming cost V 0 bases and J 0 bases, with 3 bases left between them. CDR3 in DNA: TGTGCCAGCTCACCACCCGACTCCTACGAGCAGTACTTC. Protein product: CASSPPDSYEQYF.

The V call is TRBV30, the J call TRBJ2-3; D call uncertain. Germline lookup yields CDR1 GTSNPN and CDR2 SVGIG (reference sequence). V lost 3 bases and J 4 bases, leaving 8 bases between the germline ends. There are 12 residues in the CDR3. The CDR3 sequence is CAWSDRADTQYF. The DNA of the CDR3 is TGTGCCTGGAGCGACCGGGCAGATACGCAGTATTTT.

This clonotype was counted many times. This chain uses TRBV29-1 with TRBJ2-5; possibly TRBD1 for D (5 bases). Germline CDR1 reads SQVTM; CDR2 reads ANQGSEA. CDR3 size: 12 residues. The CDR3 region is CSAGRAQETQYF. Here the CDR3 DNA reads TGCAGTGCTGGCAGGGCTCAAGAGACCCAGTACTTC.